The clone carrying this TCR beta chain was recorded a few times. Its antigen is not known. The CDR3 contains 14 residues. Germline trimming cut 3 bases from V and 4 bases from J; bases unmatched to any gene: 8. CDR1 and CDR2 from the germline V gene are DFQATT and SNEGSKA (reference sequence). These data come from a study of T cells in Graves' hyperthyroidism and ophthalmopathy. Study as a whole: Peripheral blood was secured at the point of initial diagnosis, before any treatment.

TCR beta CDR3 regions were amplified from RNA transcripts. Primed by the HTBI set, a first-round RT-PCR was run on the TCR CDR3. TCRdb re-called the multiplex PCR reads through MiXCR, storing one row per CDR3 protein. Of hundreds of thousands of distinct CDR3 sequences listed, about 20% are singletons. Around 9.9 ml of fresh peripheral blood supplied the PBMCs. Study-level findings and limits: Within blood appeared most thyroid clonotypes that had expanded above 0.001. For ophthalmopathy, model prediction preceded onset by a median approximately 6 months.

The sequence came from a man aged 25 to 40 with Graves' ophthalmopathy. This sequence joins TRBV20-1 and TRBJ1-2; TRBD1 matches 7 bases. The sample comprised blood. CDR3 in amino acids: CSASHNRGGYGYTF. The CDR3 nucleotides read TGCAGTGCTAGCCACAACAGGGGAGGCTATGGCTACACCTTC.